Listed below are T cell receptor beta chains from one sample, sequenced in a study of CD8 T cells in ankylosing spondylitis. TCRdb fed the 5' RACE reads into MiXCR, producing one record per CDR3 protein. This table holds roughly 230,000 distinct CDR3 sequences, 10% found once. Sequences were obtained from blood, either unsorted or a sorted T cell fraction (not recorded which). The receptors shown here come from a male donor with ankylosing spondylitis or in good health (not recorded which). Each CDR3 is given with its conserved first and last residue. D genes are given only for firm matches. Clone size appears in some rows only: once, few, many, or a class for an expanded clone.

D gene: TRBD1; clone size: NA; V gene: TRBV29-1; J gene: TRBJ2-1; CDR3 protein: CSGTGTGANEQFF; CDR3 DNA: TGCAGCGGCACCGGGACAGGGGCCAATGAGCAGTTCTTC
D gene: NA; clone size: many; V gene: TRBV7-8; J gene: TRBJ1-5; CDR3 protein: CASSLVRDNQPQHF; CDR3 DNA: TGTGCCAGCAGCTTAGTCAGGGACAATCAGCCCCAGCATTTT
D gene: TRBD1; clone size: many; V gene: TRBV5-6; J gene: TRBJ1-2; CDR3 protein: CASSSGQSNYGYTF; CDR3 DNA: TGTGCCAGCAGCTCGGGACAGTCTAACTATGGCTACACCTTC
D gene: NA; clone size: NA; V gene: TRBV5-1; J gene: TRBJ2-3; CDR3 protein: CASSLGIETDKQYF; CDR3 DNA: TGCGCCAGCAGCTTGGGCATAGAAACAGATAAGCAGTATTTT
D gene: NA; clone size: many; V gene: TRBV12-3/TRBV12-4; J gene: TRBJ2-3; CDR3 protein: CASRGIPDTQYF; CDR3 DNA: TGTGCCAGCAGGGGGATCCCAGATACGCAGTATTTT
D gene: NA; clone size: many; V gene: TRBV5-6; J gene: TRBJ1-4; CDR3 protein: CASSFRVGATNEKLFF; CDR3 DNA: TGTGCCAGCAGCTTCCGCGTCGGGGCAACTAATGAAAAACTGTTTTTT
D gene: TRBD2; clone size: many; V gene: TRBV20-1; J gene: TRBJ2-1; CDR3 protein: CSARDRLAGNSKEFF; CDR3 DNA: TGCAGTGCTAGGGATCGACTAGCGGGGAACAGTAAAGAGTTCTTC
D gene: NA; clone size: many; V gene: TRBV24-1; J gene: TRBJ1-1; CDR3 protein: CATPAGRENTEAFF; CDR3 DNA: TGTGCCACCCCAGCAGGGCGGGAGAACACTGAAGCTTTCTTT
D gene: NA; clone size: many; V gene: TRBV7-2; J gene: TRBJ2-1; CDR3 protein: CASSLEAGSLYNEQFF; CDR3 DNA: TGTGCCAGCAGCTTAGAGGCAGGGAGTTTGTACAATGAGCAGTTCTTC
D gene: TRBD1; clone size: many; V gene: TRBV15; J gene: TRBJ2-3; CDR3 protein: CATSPLDRGTDTQYF; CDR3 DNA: TGTGCCACCAGTCCGCTCGACAGGGGCACAGATACGCAGTATTTT
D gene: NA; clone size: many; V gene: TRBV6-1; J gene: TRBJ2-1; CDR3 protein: CASSESWVASQFF; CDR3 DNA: TGTGCCAGCAGTGAATCATGGGTAGCGTCGCAGTTCTTC
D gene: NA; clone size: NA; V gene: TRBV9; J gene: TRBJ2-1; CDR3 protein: CASSVLRGAYNEQFF; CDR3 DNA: TGTGCCAGCAGCGTTCTGAGGGGGGCATACAATGAGCAGTTCTTC
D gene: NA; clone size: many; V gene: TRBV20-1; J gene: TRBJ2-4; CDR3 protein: CSARDRSNSNIQYF; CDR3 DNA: TGCAGTGCTAGAGATCGTAGTAACAGCAACATTCAGTACTTC
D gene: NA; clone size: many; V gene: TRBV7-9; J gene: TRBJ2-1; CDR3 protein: CASSLGGLNEQFF; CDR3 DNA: TGTGCCAGCAGCTTAGGCGGGTTGAATGAGCAGTTCTTC
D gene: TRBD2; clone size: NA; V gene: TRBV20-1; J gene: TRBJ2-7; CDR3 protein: CSARLAGLSYEQYF; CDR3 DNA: TGCAGTGCTCGGTTAGCGGGACTCTCCTACGAGCAGTACTTC
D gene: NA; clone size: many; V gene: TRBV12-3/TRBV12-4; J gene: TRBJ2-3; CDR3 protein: CASSLMAGSDTQYF; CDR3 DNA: TGTGCCAGCAGTTTAATGGCGGGATCAGATACGCAGTATTTT
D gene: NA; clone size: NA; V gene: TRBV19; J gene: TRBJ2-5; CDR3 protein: CASSQTARAPAYF; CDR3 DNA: TGTGCCAGTAGCCAAACCGCCCGGGCCCCTGCGTACTTC